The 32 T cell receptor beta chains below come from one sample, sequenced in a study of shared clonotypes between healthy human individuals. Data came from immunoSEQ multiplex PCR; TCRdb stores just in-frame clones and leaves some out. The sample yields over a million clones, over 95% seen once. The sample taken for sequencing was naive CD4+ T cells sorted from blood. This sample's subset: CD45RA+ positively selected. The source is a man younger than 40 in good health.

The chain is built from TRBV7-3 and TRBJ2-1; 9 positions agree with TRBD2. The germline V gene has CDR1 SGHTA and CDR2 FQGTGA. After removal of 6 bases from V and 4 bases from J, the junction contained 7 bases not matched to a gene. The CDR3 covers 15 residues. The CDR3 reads CASSQTSGRYNEQFF. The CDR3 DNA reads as TGTGCCAGCAGTCAGACTAGCGGCCGTTACAATGAGCAGTTCTTC.

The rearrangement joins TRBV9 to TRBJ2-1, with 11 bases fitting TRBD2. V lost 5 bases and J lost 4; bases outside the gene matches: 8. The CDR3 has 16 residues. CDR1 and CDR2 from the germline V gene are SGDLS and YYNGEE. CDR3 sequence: CASSLQIAGGYNEQFF. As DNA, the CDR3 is TGTGCCAGCAGTTTACAAATAGCGGGAGGGTACAATGAGCAGTTCTTC.

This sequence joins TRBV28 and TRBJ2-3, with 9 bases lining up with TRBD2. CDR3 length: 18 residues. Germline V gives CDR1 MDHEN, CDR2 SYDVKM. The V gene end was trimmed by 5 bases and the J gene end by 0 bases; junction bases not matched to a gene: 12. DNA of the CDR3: TGTGCCAGCAGTCCCTCAGGGTTAGCGGGGGATAGCACAGATACGCAGTATTTT. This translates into CASSPSGLAGDSTDTQYF.

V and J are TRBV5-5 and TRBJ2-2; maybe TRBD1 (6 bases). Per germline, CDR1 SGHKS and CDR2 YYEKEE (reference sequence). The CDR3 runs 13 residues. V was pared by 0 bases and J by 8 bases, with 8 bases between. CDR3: CASSLAGVGELFF. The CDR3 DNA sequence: TGTGCCAGCAGCTTGGCAGGGGTGGGGGAGCTGTTTTTT.

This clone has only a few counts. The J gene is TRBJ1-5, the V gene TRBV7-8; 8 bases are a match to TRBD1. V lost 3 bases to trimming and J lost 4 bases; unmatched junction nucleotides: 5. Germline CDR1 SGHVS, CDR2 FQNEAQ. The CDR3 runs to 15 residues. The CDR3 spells CASSFRTGWNQPQHF. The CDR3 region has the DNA TGTGCCAGCAGCTTCCGGACAGGGTGGAATCAGCCCCAGCATTTT.

The CDR3 coding sequence is TGCGCCAGCAGCTTGGCCGTTGGGGCAAGGGGCTACACCTTC. This encodes CASSLAVGARGYTF. The chain is built from TRBV5-1 and TRBJ1-2; weak D call: TRBD1 (5 bases). Germline V gene data show CDR1 as SGHRS and CDR2 as YFSETQ. The CDR3 length is 14 residues. The ends were cut back, 0 bases at V and 8 bases at J, with 14 bases in the middle.

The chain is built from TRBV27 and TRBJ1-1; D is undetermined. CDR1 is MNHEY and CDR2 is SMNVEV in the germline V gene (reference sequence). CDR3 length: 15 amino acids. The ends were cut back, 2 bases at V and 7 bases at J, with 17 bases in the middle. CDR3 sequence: CASSLNPFLTNEAFF. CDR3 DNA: TGTGCCAGCAGTTTAAATCCTTTCTTAACGAATGAAGCTTTCTTT.

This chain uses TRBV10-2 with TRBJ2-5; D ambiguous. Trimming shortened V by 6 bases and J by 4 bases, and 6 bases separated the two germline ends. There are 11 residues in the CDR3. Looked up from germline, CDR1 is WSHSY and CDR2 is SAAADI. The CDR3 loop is CASSPRETQYF. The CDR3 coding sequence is TGCGCCAGCAGCCCCCGAGAGACCCAGTACTTC.

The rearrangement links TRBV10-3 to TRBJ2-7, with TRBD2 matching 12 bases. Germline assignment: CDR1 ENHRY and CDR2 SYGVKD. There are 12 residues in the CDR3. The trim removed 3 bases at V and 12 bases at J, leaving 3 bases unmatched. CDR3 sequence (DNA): TGTGCCATCAGTGAAGGGACTAGCGGGCTGTACTTC. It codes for CAISEGTSGLYF.

The CDR3 is CASSPGQGGELFF. CDR3 coding DNA: TGTGCCAGCAGCCCAGGACAGGGCGGGGAGCTGTTTTTT. The V call is TRBV5-4, the J call TRBJ2-2, with 8 bases lining up with TRBD1. The germline gives CDR1 SGHNT, CDR2 YYREEE (reference sequence). The J segment lost 7 bases and the V segment lost 4 bases, leaving 3 bases of the junction unmatched. CDR3 length equals 13 residues. The full variable domain, with the rest looked up from reference TRBV5-4 and TRBJ2-2, is ETGVTQSPTHLIKTRGQQVTLRCSSQSGHNTVSWYQQALGQGPQFIFQYYREEENGRGNFPPRFSGLQFPNYSSELNVNALELDDSALYLCASSPGQGGELFFGEGSRLTVL.

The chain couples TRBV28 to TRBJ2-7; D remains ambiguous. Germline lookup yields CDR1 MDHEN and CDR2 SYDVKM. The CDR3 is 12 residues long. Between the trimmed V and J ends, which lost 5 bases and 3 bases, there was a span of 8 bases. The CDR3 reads CASSPPYYEQYF. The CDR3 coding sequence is TGTGCCAGCAGTCCCCCTTACTACGAGCAGTACTTC.

CDR3 loop: CASSGVGLGNTIYF. The CDR3 DNA reads as TGTGCCAGCAGTGGAGTCGGATTGGGAAACACCATATATTTT. J is TRBJ1-3 and V is TRBV28; D call uncertain. Per the germline V gene, CDR1 is MDHEN and CDR2 is SYDVKM. The V gene lost 5 bases and the J gene lost 4 bases, with 12 bases spanning the gap. The CDR3 sequence is 14 residues long.

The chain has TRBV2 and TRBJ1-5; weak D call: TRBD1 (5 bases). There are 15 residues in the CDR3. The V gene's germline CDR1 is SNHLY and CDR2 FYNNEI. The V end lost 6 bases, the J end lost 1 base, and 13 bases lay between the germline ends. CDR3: CASRLRGPSNQPQHF. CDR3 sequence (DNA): TGTGCCAGCAGGCTGCGGGGACCAAGCAATCAGCCCCAGCATTTT.

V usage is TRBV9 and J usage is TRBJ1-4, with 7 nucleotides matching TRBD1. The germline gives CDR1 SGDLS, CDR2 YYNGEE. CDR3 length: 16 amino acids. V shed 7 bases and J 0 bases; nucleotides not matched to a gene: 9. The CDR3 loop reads CASLRTGGPTNEKLFF. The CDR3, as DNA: TGTGCCAGCCTCCGGACAGGAGGCCCAACTAATGAAAAACTGTTTTTT.

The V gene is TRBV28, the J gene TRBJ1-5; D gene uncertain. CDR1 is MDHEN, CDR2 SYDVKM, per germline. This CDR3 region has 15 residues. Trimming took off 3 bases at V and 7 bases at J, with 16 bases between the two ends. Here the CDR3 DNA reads TGTGCCAGCAGTTTGGCAGGAAGGAGTCAGCAGCCCCAGCATTTT. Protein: CASSLAGRSQQPQHF.

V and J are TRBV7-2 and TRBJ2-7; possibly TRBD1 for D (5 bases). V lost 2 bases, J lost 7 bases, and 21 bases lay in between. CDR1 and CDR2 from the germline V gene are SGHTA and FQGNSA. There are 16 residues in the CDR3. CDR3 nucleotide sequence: TGTGCCAGCAGCTTAAGGATGACGGGCCAGTCAGGGGAGCAGTACTTC. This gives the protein CASSLRMTGQSGEQYF.

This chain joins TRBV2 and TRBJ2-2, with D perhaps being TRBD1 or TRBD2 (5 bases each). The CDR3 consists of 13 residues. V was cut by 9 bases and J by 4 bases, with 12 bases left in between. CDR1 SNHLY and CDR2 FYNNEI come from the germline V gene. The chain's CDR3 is CARGVVGTGELFF. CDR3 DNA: TGTGCCAGGGGGGTTGTTGGCACCGGGGAGCTGTTTTTT.

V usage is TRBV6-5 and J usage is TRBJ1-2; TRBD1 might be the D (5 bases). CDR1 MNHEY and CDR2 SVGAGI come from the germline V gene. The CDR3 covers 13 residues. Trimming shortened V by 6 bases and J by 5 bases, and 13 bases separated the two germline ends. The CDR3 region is CASSPVGAYGYTF. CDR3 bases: TGTGCCAGCAGCCCGGTTGGGGCTTATGGCTACACCTTC.

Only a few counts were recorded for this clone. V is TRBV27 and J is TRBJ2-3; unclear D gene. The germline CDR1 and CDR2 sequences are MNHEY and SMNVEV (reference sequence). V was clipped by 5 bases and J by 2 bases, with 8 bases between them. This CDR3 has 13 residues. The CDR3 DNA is TGTGCCAGCAGTCCTAGAACCACAGATACGCAGTATTTT. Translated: CASSPRTTDTQYF.

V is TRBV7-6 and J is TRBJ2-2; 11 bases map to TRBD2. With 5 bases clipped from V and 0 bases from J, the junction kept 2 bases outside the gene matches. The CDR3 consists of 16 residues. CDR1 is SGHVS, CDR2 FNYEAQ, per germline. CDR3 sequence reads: CASSPGLAANTGELFF. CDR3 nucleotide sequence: TGTGCCAGCAGCCCGGGACTAGCGGCGAACACCGGGGAGCTGTTTTTT.

CDR3 bases: TGTGCCAGCGCCCCCCAGGGCGGCTACACCTTC. Translation gives CASAPQGGYTF. The chain recombines TRBV11-3 with TRBJ1-2; tentative D call: TRBD1 (5 bases). Trimming removed 8 bases at V and 8 bases at J, with 12 bases between. Germline CDR1 SGHNT, CDR2 YENEEA. The CDR3 consists of 11 residues.

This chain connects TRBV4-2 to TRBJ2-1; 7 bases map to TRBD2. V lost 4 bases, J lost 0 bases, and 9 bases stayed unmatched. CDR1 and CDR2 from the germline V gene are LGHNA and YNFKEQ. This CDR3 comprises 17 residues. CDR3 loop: CASSPGLAASSYNEQFF. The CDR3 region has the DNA TGTGCCAGCAGCCCGGGGCTAGCGGCCAGCTCCTACAATGAGCAGTTCTTC.

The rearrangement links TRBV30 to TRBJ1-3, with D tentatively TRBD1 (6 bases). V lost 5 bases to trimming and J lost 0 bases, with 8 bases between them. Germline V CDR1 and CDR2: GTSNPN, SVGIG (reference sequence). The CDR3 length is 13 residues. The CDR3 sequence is CAWGQISGNTIYF. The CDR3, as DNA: TGTGCCTGGGGACAGATCTCTGGAAACACCATATATTTT.

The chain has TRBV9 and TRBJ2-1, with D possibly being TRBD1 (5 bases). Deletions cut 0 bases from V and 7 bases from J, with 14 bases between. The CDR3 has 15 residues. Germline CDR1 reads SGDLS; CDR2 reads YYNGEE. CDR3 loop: CASSVDSLGANEQFF. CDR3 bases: TGTGCCAGCAGCGTAGATTCTCTAGGGGCAAATGAGCAGTTCTTC.

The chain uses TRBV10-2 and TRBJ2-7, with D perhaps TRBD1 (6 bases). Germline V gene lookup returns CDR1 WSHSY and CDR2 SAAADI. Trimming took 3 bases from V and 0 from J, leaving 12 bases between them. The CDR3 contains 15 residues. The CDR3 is CASSDLGAPSYEQYF. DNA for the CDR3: TGCGCCAGCAGTGATTTGGGGGCCCCCTCCTACGAGCAGTACTTC.

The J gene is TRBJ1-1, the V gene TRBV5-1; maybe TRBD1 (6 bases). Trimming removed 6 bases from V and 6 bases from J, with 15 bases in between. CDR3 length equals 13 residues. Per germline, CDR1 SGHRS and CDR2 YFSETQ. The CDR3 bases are TGCGCCAGCACGAGGGGGGGTAGCCCTGAAGCTTTCTTT. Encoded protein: CASTRGGSPEAFF.

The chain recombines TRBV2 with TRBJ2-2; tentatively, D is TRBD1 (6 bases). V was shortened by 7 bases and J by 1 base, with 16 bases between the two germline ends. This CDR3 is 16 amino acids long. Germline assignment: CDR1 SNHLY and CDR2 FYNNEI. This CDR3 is CASTRTGLRNTGELFF. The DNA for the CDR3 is TGTGCCAGCACAAGAACAGGGCTGAGGAACACCGGGGAGCTGTTTTTT.

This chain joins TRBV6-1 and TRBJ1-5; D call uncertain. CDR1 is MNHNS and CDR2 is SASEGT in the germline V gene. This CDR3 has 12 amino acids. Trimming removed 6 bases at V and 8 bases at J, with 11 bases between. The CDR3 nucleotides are TGTGCCAGCAGACGCGGCCTGGAGCCCCAGCATTTT. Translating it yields CASRRGLEPQHF.

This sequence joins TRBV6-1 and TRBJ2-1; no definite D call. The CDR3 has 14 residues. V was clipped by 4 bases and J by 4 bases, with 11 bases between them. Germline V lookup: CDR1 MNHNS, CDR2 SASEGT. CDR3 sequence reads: CASSVLTLYNEQFF. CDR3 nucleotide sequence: TGTGCCAGCAGTGTACTCACCCTTTACAATGAGCAGTTCTTC.

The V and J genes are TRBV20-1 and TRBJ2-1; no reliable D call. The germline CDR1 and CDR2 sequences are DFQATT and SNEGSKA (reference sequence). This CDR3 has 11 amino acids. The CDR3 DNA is TGCAGGGCCTTGCACCGGAATGAGCAGTTCTTC. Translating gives CRALHRNEQFF.

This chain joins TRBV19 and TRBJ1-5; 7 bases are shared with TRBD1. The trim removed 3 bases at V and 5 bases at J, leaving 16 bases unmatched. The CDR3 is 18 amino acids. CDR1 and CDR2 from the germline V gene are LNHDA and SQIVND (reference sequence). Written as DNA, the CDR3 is TGTGCCAGTAGTATGTGGGCGGGGGGGACAGCGGAGCATCAGCCCCAGCATTTT. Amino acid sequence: CASSMWAGGTAEHQPQHF.

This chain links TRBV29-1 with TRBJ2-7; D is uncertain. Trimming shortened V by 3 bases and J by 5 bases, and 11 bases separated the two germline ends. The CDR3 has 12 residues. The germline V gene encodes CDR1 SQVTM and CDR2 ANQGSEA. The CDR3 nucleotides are TGCAGCGTTGAGGCAGATAACGACGAGCAGTACTTC. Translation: CSVEADNDEQYF.